A selection of T cell receptor beta chains follows, all from one sample in a study of blood T cell repertoires in COVID-19. Repertoires were generated with immunoSEQ multiplex PCR, while TCRdb's copy carries only in-frame clones and drops some. Of some 70,000 clones detected, approximately 88% appear once; the ten largest clones hold 43%. Source material: peripheral blood. The source of these receptors is a woman aged 55-70 years with COVID-19, enrolled during active disease. The CDR3 runs from the conserved cysteine through the conserved F or W. D genes are given only for firm matches. Rows give clone size only sometimes, using once, few, many, or a class for an expanded clone.

>TRBJ1-1|NA|TRBD1|TRBV28
TGTGCCAGCAGTACCACGGGACAGGGATGGGAGGAAGCTTTCTTT
CASSTTGQGWEEAFF
>TRBJ1-1|NA|NA|TRBV12-5
TGTGCTAGTGGTTTGGAGTTAGGGGGACCGAACACTGAAGCTTTCTTT
CASGLELGGPNTEAFF
>TRBJ1-5|NA|TRBD1|TRBV7-9
TGTGCCAGCAGCTCTAGCGCAGGGGGTAATCAGCCCCAGCATTTT
CASSSSAGGNQPQHF
>TRBJ1-4|once|NA|TRBV19
TGTGCCAGTAGTATCGACAGGACAGAAGAAAAACTGTTTTTT
CASSIDRTEEKLFF
>TRBJ2-1|NA|NA|TRBV29-1
TGCAGCGTTGAACGTAATGAGCAGTTCTTC
CSVERNEQFF
>TRBJ2-2|once|NA|TRBV2
TGTGCCAGCAGTTTATGGCTAGCGTCATCAGGGGAGCTGTTTTTT
CASSLWLASSGELFF
>TRBJ2-7|NA|NA|TRBV10-1
TGCGCCAGCGCTGGGGCCTCTTCCCACGAGCAGTACTTC
CASAGASSHEQYF
>TRBJ1-3|NA|NA|TRBV30
TGTGCCTGGATGAGTGTATCTGGAAACACCATATATTTT
CAWMSVSGNTIYF
>TRBJ1-2|NA|NA|TRBV3-1/TRBV3-2
TGTGCCAGCAGCCCCGGGGGAACGGCCCGTGGCTACACCTTC
CASSPGGTARGYTF
>TRBJ2-3|NA|TRBD2|TRBV3-1/TRBV3-2
TGTGCCAGCAGCCAAGGTACTAGCGGGGGGGGAGATACGCAGTATTTT
CASSQGTSGGGDTQYF
>TRBJ2-5|NA|TRBD2|TRBV19
TGTGCCAGTAGCCCCGGGGATGTAGCGGGGGGCCAAGAGACCCAGTACTTC
CASSPGDVAGGQETQYF
>TRBJ2-7|NA|TRBD1|TRBV13
TGTGCCAGCAGCTTCGGACAGGCCTCCTACGAGCAGTACTTC
CASSFGQASYEQYF
>TRBJ2-7|NA|TRBD1|TRBV6-5
TGTGCCAGCAGCCTCGGACAGGGTGAGGACGAGCAGTACTTC
CASSLGQGEDEQYF
>TRBJ2-2|NA|NA|TRBV4-1
TGCGCCAGCAGGCCCCTAGGTCTCACCGGGGAGCTGTTTTTT
CASRPLGLTGELFF
>TRBJ2-2|once|NA|TRBV7-9
TGTGCCACCGATAGAGACGGGGAGCTGTTTTTT
CATDRDGELFF
>TRBJ1-4|NA|TRBD1|TRBV30
TGTGCCTGGAGGCAGGGGGCTCTAGCTCCCGCCGAAAAACTGTTTTTT
CAWRQGALAPAEKLFF
>TRBJ2-3|NA|TRBD2|TRBV12-5
TGTGCTAGTGTTCCCGGTGCGGGGGGTAATGAAGATACGCAGTATTTT
CASVPGAGGNEDTQYF
>TRBJ2-7|NA|TRBD1|TRBV5-1
TGCGCCAGCAGTTTGATAACAGGGGTGACGTCCCACGAGCAGTACTTC
CASSLITGVTSHEQYF
>TRBJ2-3|NA|NA|TRBV19
TGTGCCAGTAGTATAGACCCGCGGACTAGCACAGATACGCAGTATTTT
CASSIDPRTSTDTQYF
>TRBJ1-4|NA|NA|TRBV6-1
TGTGCCAGCAGTGAGGTCCGGTCAACTAATGAAAAACTGTTTTTT
CASSEVRSTNEKLFF
>TRBJ2-7|few|NA|TRBV2
TGTGCCAGCACCGGCAGCCCGGGCTCCTACGAGCAGTACTTC
CASTGSPGSYEQYF
>TRBJ2-3|NA|TRBD2|TRBV5-1
TGCGCCAGCAGCGAATCCCCGGGGGGTTACACAGATACGCAGTATTTT
CASSESPGGYTDTQYF
>TRBJ2-5|few|NA|TRBV2
TGTGCCAGCAGTGACTCTCAGGCAGAAGAGACCCAGTACTTC
CASSDSQAEETQYF
>TRBJ1-5|NA|NA|TRBV18
TGTGCCAGCTCACCATCCGGGGTCATAGAACCCCAGCATTTT
CASSPSGVIEPQHF
>TRBJ1-1|NA|TRBD1|TRBV12-3/TRBV12-4
TGTGCCAGCAGCCCGGGACAGGTCACTGAAGCTTTCTTT
CASSPGQVTEAFF
>TRBJ1-6|NA|NA|TRBV28
TGTGCCAGCAGTTTGGGGAGCTCCTATAATTCACCCCTCCACTTT
CASSLGSSYNSPLHF
>TRBJ2-7|NA|TRBD2|TRBV27
TGTGCCAGCAGTTTCCGGGGACTAGTTTACGAGCAGTACTTC
CASSFRGLVYEQYF
>TRBJ2-1|once|NA|TRBV5-8
TGTGCCAGCAGCCTTTTAGTAGGGGAGGTTTCCAATGAGCAGTTCTTC
CASSLLVGEVSNEQFF
>TRBJ1-2|NA|NA|TRBV6-2/TRBV6-3
TGTGCCAGCAGTACACAAATTCAAGGGGCCTACACCTTC
CASSTQIQGAYTF
>TRBJ1-1|NA|NA|TRBV9
TGTGCCAGCAGCGACAGAGGGGGTCTGAACACTGAAGCTTTCTTT
CASSDRGGLNTEAFF
>TRBJ2-1|NA|TRBD2|TRBV4-1
TGCGCCAGCAGCCGGCTACCGGGACTAGCGGTAAGCTCCTACAATGAGCAGTTCTTC
CASSRLPGLAVSSYNEQFF
>TRBJ1-5|NA|NA|TRBV5-8
TGTGCCAGCAGCCCCGAGGGTTCGAATCAGCCCCAGCATTTT
CASSPEGSNQPQHF
>TRBJ1-5|NA|NA|TRBV7-2
TGTGCCAGCAGCTCCGGACAGTTTCAGCCCCAGCATTTT
CASSSGQFQPQHF
>TRBJ2-2|NA|NA|TRBV24-1
TGTGCCACCAGTGATGGGGCCCTGAACACCGGGGAGCTGTTTTTT
CATSDGALNTGELFF
>TRBJ1-5|NA|NA|TRBV2
TGTGCCAGCAGCGCCACAGATAGCAATCAGCCCCAGCATTTT
CASSATDSNQPQHF
>TRBJ2-3|NA|TRBD2|TRBV9
TGTGCCAGCAGCGCCTCGGGACTAGCGGGAGGTATCACAGATACGCAGTATTTT
CASSASGLAGGITDTQYF
>TRBJ1-5|NA|NA|TRBV19
TGTGCCAGCCGGACAGTGCTCAATCAGCCCCAGCATTTT
CASRTVLNQPQHF
>TRBJ2-7|NA|NA|TRBV7-9
TGTGCCAGCAGCTCACTAACAGGACAAAACTCCTACGAGCAGTACTTC
CASSSLTGQNSYEQYF
>TRBJ1-1|NA|NA|TRBV5-1
TGCGCCAGCAGCTTTGACATTACCGGCCGGGCTTTCTTT
CASSFDITGRAFF
>TRBJ1-5|NA|NA|TRBV19
TGTGCCAGTAGTTCTGGGGCAGCATATTATAGCAATCAGCCCCAGCATTTT
CASSSGAAYYSNQPQHF
>TRBJ2-7|NA|NA|TRBV11-2
TGTGCCAGCAGCTTAACTCTCCAGGGGCCCTACGAGCAGTACTTC
CASSLTLQGPYEQYF
>TRBJ2-6|NA|TRBD2|TRBV14
TGTGCCAGCAGCCAAGACCGACTAGCGGGGGCGAACTCTGGGGCCAACGTCCTGACTTTC
CASSQDRLAGANSGANVLTF
>TRBJ2-7|NA|TRBD2|TRBV2
TGTGCCAGCTTGCGACTAGCTTCCGAGCAGTACTTC
CASLRLASEQYF
>TRBJ1-5|NA|NA|TRBV27
TGTGCCAGCAGTTTAATAGGGGCTCGCAATCAGCCCCAGCATTTT
CASSLIGARNQPQHF
>TRBJ1-2|NA|NA|TRBV20-1
TGCAGTGCTAGTGGGCACAGGGCCTCCGCCTGGGGCTACACCTTC
CSASGHRASAWGYTF
>TRBJ1-2|few|TRBD1|TRBV6-6
TGTGCCAGCAGCTACAGGGGGGGTCGTGGCTACACCTTC
CASSYRGGRGYTF
>TRBJ1-2|NA|TRBD1|TRBV9
TGTGCCAGCAGCGTAGATGACAGGGGGAACTATGGCTACACCTTC
CASSVDDRGNYGYTF
>TRBJ1-5|NA|TRBD1|TRBV19
TGTGCCAGTAGTCCGGGACAGGGGGCTTATAGCAATCAGCCCCAGCATTTT
CASSPGQGAYSNQPQHF
>TRBJ2-7|NA|TRBD1|TRBV6-4
TGTGCCAGCAGTGAGGGGCAGGGGGCCTACGAGCAGTACTTC
CASSEGQGAYEQYF
>TRBJ2-6|NA|TRBD1|TRBV5-1
TGCGCCAGCAGCTCAGGACAGGGGGCGCCTGGGGCCAACGTCCTGACTTTC
CASSSGQGAPGANVLTF
>TRBJ1-1|NA|NA|TRBV19
TGTGCCAGTAGTATAGGCCACGCGGGGAACACTGAAGCTTTCTTT
CASSIGHAGNTEAFF